These T cell receptor beta chains were read from a single sample in a study of PD-L1 blockade in urothelial cancer. Some clones are missing from TCRdb's copy, which holds only in-frame ones; the method was immunoSEQ multiplex PCR. The sample includes nearly 50,000 clones, approximately 85% of them seen just once. The sample consisted of PBMCs, taken around atezolizumab (anti-PD-L1) treatment. The receptors come from a man over 45 with urothelial cancer. The CDR3 runs from the conserved cysteine through the conserved F or W. Each record gives: V gene, CDR3 protein.

V: TRBV4-1; CDR3: CASSPVRGANTEAFF
V: TRBV10-1; CDR3: CASSESSSGGMNIQYF
V: TRBV27; CDR3: CASSPRDSHYEQYF
V: TRBV5-8; CDR3: CASSRGLAGETQYF
V: TRBV27; CDR3: CASSLRPGGNTEAFF
V: TRBV30; CDR3: CAWIRGSYNEQFF
V: TRBV10-1; CDR3: CASSESWGPQFF
V: TRBV7-6; CDR3: CASSQGVGNTGELFF
V: TRBV27; CDR3: CASSLENPGLGSYEQYF
V: TRBV19; CDR3: CASSTGWPLEQYF
V: TRBV6-5; CDR3: CASNRRGAREAFF
V: TRBV11-2; CDR3: CASSLDRSNEKLFF
V: TRBV10-3; CDR3: CAISEGARQETQYF
V: TRBV4-3; CDR3: CASSPGRSEGEKLFF
V: TRBV5-1; CDR3: CASVLGTSGPWETQYF
V: TRBV25-1; CDR3: CASGIPGNSPLHF
V: TRBV29-1; CDR3: CSVVGTSGGSTDTQYF
V: TRBV19; CDR3: CASRGRTGLYNEQFF
V: TRBV5-1; CDR3: CASSLGTGTYNSPLHF
V: TRBV25-1; CDR3: CASSQDISYEQYF
V: TRBV5-4; CDR3: CASSLEGLSFEQYF
V: TRBV5-1; CDR3: CASSSPSDTQYF
V: TRBV28; CDR3: CASSSLAGAYEQYF